Included here is one T cell receptor beta chain sequence, with context. These data are taken from a study of blood T cell repertoires in COVID-19. At the level of the study: Italy, Spain and the United States were the sources of the convalescent and acute COVID-19 samples. The analysed material was cDNA or gDNA that came from T cells, B-cell-depleted T cells, or PBMCs.

CDR3 length equals 16 residues. V gave up 4 bases and J gave up 4 bases, with 19 bases separating them. Per the germline V gene, CDR1 is LGHNA and CDR2 is YNFKEQ. The authors' processing: Estimates of nucleated cell counts were drawn from the amplification of reference gene primers. The assay was immunoSEQ multiplex PCR, and TCRdb's table has in-frame clones only and misses some. The V and J calls and clone size were taken over from that table, and D and trimming were inferred from the DNA. The data contain 40,000 to 55,000 clones, more than 90% of them singletons. The chain has TRBV4-2 and TRBJ2-5; D is possibly TRBD2 (6 bases). Input material: peripheral blood. The TCR comes from a middle-aged man with COVID-19, enrolled during active disease. CDR3 sequence (DNA): TGTGCCAGCAGCCTAAGATTAGCGGAGGAGGGAGAGACCCAGTACTTC. It yields the protein CASSLRLAEEGETQYF.